The sequence of this TCR beta chain was determined in a study of beta chain features in type 1 diabetes. Study summary: Across all samples, some 98 million sorted cells were examined. Study results and caveats: Shortening that was moderate but significant affected the TCRB CDR3s of Type 1 diabetes patients in all four CD4+ subsets.

The entirety of the isolated RNA underwent reverse transcription, so expressed TCRB transcripts were sequenced. Assay: immunoSEQ multiplex PCR; the TCRdb copy retains only in-frame clones and omits some. This table holds 620,000 or so clones, 15% to 18% found once. This clone was detected a few times. Its specificity is not known. Around 110 mL of blood, on average, came from one heparinised draw per donor. Each sorted population was over 95% pure. The CDR3 totals 14 residues. Germline-derived CDR1 and CDR2 are SQVTM and ANQGSEA. V lost 4 bases to trimming and J lost 4 bases; unmatched junction nucleotides: 2.

The V gene is TRBV29-1, the J gene TRBJ2-5, with 14 bases identical to TRBD2. Sequencing was carried out using naive CD4+ T cells from blood. The receptor's source is a man between 18 and 35 years old in good health. CDR3 residues: CSVVGLAGGETQYF. CDR3 in DNA: TGCAGCGTTGTAGGACTAGCGGGAGGAGAGACCCAGTACTTC.